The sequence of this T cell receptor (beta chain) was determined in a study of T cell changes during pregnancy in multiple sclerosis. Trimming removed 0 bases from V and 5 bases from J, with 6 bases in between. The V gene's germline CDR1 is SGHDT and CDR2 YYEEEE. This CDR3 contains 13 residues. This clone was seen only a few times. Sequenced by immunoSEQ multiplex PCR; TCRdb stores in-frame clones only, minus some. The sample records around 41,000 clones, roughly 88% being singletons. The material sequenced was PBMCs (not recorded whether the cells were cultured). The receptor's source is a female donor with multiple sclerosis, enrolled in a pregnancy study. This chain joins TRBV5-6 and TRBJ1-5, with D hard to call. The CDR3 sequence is CASSLGVDQPQHF. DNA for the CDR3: TGTGCCAGCAGCTTGGGAGTGGATCAGCCCCAGCATTTT.